These 14 T cell receptor beta chains were sequenced from one sample in a study of shared clonotypes between healthy human individuals. Repertoires were generated with immunoSEQ multiplex PCR, while TCRdb's copy carries only in-frame clones and drops some. Here the sample spans a few million clones, more than 80% being singletons. Sequencing was performed on naive CD4+ T cells from PBMCs. Subset of the sample: CD45RA+ positively selected. These receptors were taken from a man in his late teens or twenties in good health. Some clones in this sample may be carry-over from other donors' samples.

The chain combines TRBV28 with TRBJ1-2; 11 bases align to TRBD1. Germline V CDR1 and CDR2: MDHEN, SYDVKM. This CDR3 is built from 16 residues. V lost 6 bases and J lost 6; bases outside the gene matches: 12. The CDR3 nucleotides read TGTGCCAGCAGCCCGTGGACAGGGGGCATTTCAGATGGCTACACCTTC. This encodes CASSPWTGGISDGYTF.

The CDR3 sequence is CASSLAASWADTQYF. CDR3 DNA: TGTGCCAGCAGCTTAGCCGCCTCCTGGGCAGATACGCAGTATTTT. V and J are TRBV7-9 and TRBJ2-3; D is unclear. V lost 0 bases to trimming and J lost 4 bases, with 11 bases between them. This CDR3 is 15 amino acids long. Germline V gene lookup returns CDR1 SEHNR and CDR2 FQNEAQ (reference sequence).

J is TRBJ1-5 and V is TRBV19; 8 bases are shared with TRBD1. Trimming cost V 7 bases and J 7 bases; bases outside gene matches: 18. The CDR3 has 17 residues. Germline lookup yields CDR1 LNHDA and CDR2 SQIVND (reference sequence). CDR3 residues: CASTPRTGWDRMQPQHF. CDR3 sequence (DNA): TGTGCCAGTACACCTAGGACAGGGTGGGATAGAATGCAGCCCCAGCATTTT.

The V call is TRBV18, the J call TRBJ1-1; the D gene is possibly TRBD1 (5 bases). V was cut by 3 bases and J by 5 bases, with 16 bases left in between. This CDR3 has 15 amino acids. CDR1 and CDR2 (germline): KGHSH, LQKENI. The CDR3 DNA reads TGTGCCAGCTCACCTGAGGCAGGGTGGGGGACTGAAGCTTTCTTT. It specifies CASSPEAGWGTEAFF.

A word on this clone: One end of the junction does not line up with germline, which may come from a read error. The chain joins TRBV9 to TRBJ2-4, with D perhaps being TRBD1 or TRBD2 (5 bases each). The V gene's germline CDR1 is SGDLS and CDR2 YYNGEE. There are 13 residues in the CDR3. Here the CDR3 reads CASSVAGMGQGGF. The CDR3, as DNA: TGTGCCAGCAGCGTAGCGGGGATGGGGCAGGGCGGTTTC.

The genes are TRBV7-2 and TRBJ1-2; the D gene is possibly TRBD1 (6 bases). In germline, CDR1 is SGHTA, CDR2 FQGNSA. The germline V and J ends were trimmed by 6 bases and 4 bases, with 12 bases remaining between them. CDR3 length equals 13 residues. The DNA of the CDR3 is TGTGCCAGCAGGTCGTGGGGGCTCTATGGCTACACCTTC. Translating gives CASRSWGLYGYTF.

This rearrangement joins TRBV11-1 to TRBJ2-3; D not certain. The length of the CDR3 is 13 residues. CDR1 SGHAT and CDR2 FQDESV come from the germline V gene (reference sequence). Trimming cost V 7 bases and J 0 bases, with 8 bases left between them. The DNA for the CDR3 is TGTGCCAGCAAGTGGTTTAGCACAGATACGCAGTATTTT. Protein: CASKWFSTDTQYF.

This chain links TRBV6-1 with TRBJ2-2; 7 positions agree with TRBD1. V trimming: 4 bases; J trimming: 2 bases; junction bases outside the gene matches: 7. The CDR3 covers 16 residues. Germline V CDR1 and CDR2: MNHNS, SASEGT. For the CDR3, the DNA is TGTGCCAGCAGTGGATTCGACAGGGTAAACACCGGGGAGCTGTTTTTT. Its protein product is CASSGFDRVNTGELFF.

V gene TRBV4-1 combines with J gene TRBJ2-7; 9 bases align to TRBD1. V was clipped by 3 bases and J by 5 bases; unmatched bases: 20. This CDR3 has 19 amino acids. The germline CDR1 and CDR2 sequences are MGHRA and YSYEKL. The chain's CDR3 is CASSQFPRLYRGRDHEQYF. The DNA of the CDR3 is TGCGCCAGCAGCCAGTTCCCCCGCCTCTACAGGGGGCGCGACCACGAGCAGTACTTC.

The chain carries TRBV28 and TRBJ1-4; D uncertain. V lost 1 base and J 4 bases, leaving 10 bases between the germline ends. Germline values: CDR1 MDHEN, CDR2 SYDVKM. The CDR3 consists of 15 residues. The CDR3 region is CASSLSGSGNEKLFF. In nucleotides, the CDR3 is TGTGCCAGCAGTTTATCGGGGTCGGGTAATGAAAAACTGTTTTTT.

Concerning this clone: This same CDR3 is encoded by further DNA sequences in the sample. The gene calls are TRBV28 and TRBJ1-1, with TRBD1 matching over 7 bases. The V gene's germline CDR1 is MDHEN and CDR2 SYDVKM. Losses at the gene ends were 2 bases for V and 11 bases for J; bases not matched to a gene: 5. This CDR3 has 12 residues. CDR3 DNA sequence: TGTGCCAGCAGTTTAAGACAGGGTGGGGCTTTCTTT. Protein: CASSLRQGGAFF.

CDR3 region: CAWSVRGQGAFEYF. CDR3 DNA: TGTGCCTGGAGTGTACGGGGACAGGGGGCTTTCGAGTACTTC. The chain is built from TRBV30 and TRBJ2-7; TRBD1 agrees at 12 bases. Trimming took 0 bases from V and 11 from J; bases not matched to a gene: 8. CDR3 length equals 14 residues. From germline, CDR1 is GTSNPN and CDR2 SVGIG (reference sequence).

This clone was seen a handful of times. V and J are TRBV19 and TRBJ1-1, with 7 nucleotides matching TRBD1. Looked up from germline, CDR1 is LNHDA and CDR2 is SQIVND (reference sequence). V shed 5 bases and J 1 base; nucleotides not matched to a gene: 7. CDR3 length: 15 residues. CDR3 sequence (DNA): TGTGCCAGTAGTCCGACACCAGGGGGGAACACTGAAGCTTTCTTT. It encodes CASSPTPGGNTEAFF.

The chain joins TRBV5-1 to TRBJ2-6, with TRBD1 matching 9 bases. The germline V gene has CDR1 SGHRS and CDR2 YFSETQ. Unmatched junction bases numbered 10, after V lost 0 bases and J lost 0 bases. The CDR3 consists of 20 residues. The CDR3 loop is CASSLGISGQGGSGANVLTF. CDR3 bases: TGCGCCAGCAGCTTGGGAATATCGGGACAGGGAGGCTCTGGGGCCAACGTCCTGACTTTC.